Listed here are 21 T cell receptor beta chains from one sample, sequenced in a study of human T cells and chemical hapten exposure. Indicated time point: pre-sensitization, week 0. Treatment defined: therapeutic diphenylcyclopropenone sensitization with weekly scalp DPC. Each CDR3 protein is one row after TCRdb ran MiXCR on the RACE reads. The repertoire consists of more than 300,000 distinct CDR3 sequences, with approximately 5.1% occurring once and the leading ten covering around 2.6%. The sample consisted of whole blood, taken in connection with sensitization to the hapten diphenylcyclopropenone (DPC). The source is a woman aged 45-65 years with alopecia areata. Some clones in this sample may be carry-over from other donors' samples.

This clonotype was seen only a few times. This chain joins TRBV6-5 and TRBJ1-2; D might be TRBD1 (6 bases). CDR1 is MNHEY, CDR2 SVGAGI, per germline. V dropped 0 bases and J dropped 5 bases, with 13 bases sitting between them. There are 15 residues in the CDR3. In DNA form, the CDR3 reads TGTGCCAGCAGTTACTCGTCCGGGGGCGGATATGGCTACACCTTC. This gives the protein CASSYSSGGGYGYTF.

As regards this clonotype: The junction departs from the called germline gene at one end, perhaps through a read error. This rearrangement joins TRBV6-2 or TRBV6-3 to TRBJ2-1; tentative D call: TRBD1 (5 bases). From germline, CDR1 is MNHEY and CDR2 SVGEGT. The CDR3 totals 13 residues. The CDR3 bases are TGTGCCAGCAGTTACCCCGCGTCGTCAGGGTTCTCCTTC. Translated, it gives CASSYPASSGFSF.

This clonotype was seen many times. The chain couples TRBV9 to TRBJ2-2; no clear D gene. V lost 3 bases to trimming and J lost 0 bases, with 9 bases between them. The V gene's germline CDR1 is SGDLS and CDR2 YYNGEE. This CDR3 has 15 amino acids. CDR3 DNA: TGTGCCAGCAGCGGTATAGCCGCGAACACCGGGGAGCTGTTTTTT. This encodes CASSGIAANTGELFF.

This clonotype was counted many times. The chain combines TRBV21-1 with TRBJ1-6. TRBV21-1 is classified as a pseudogene. The CDR3 has 14 residues. The CDR3 coding sequence is TGTGCCAGCAGCGCCGGACGTAAAAATTCACCCCTCCACTTT. Translation gives CASSAGRKNSPLHF.

V gene TRBV11-2 combines with J gene TRBJ2-1; D is uncertain. Trimming shortened V by 0 bases and J by 9 bases, and 18 bases separated the two germline ends. Germline assignment: CDR1 SGHAT and CDR2 FQNNGV. This CDR3 has 16 residues. This CDR3 is CASSLEGFGSRTEQFF. The DNA for the CDR3 is TGTGCCAGCAGCTTAGAAGGTTTCGGGTCACGCACTGAGCAGTTCTTC.

This clonotype was seen more than once but under ten times. J is TRBJ1-1 and V is TRBV7-2, with TRBD1 as a possible D gene (6 bases). CDR1 SGHTA and CDR2 FQGNSA come from the germline V gene. Trimming pared 1 base from V and 2 bases from J, leaving 14 bases between. The CDR3 consists of 16 residues. The CDR3 DNA reads as TGTGCCAGCAGCTTAGTGCTGACAGGAGCTAACACTGAAGCTTTCTTT. As protein: CASSLVLTGANTEAFF.

This clonotype appeared many times. The V gene is TRBV12-3 or TRBV12-4, the J gene TRBJ1-5; D remains ambiguous. There are 17 residues in the CDR3. V lost 10 bases to trimming and J lost 2 bases, with 24 bases between them. CDR3 sequence: CAIPPIPDPRGNQPQHF. The CDR3 nucleotides are TGTGCCATCCCACCCATTCCGGACCCTAGGGGCAATCAGCCCCAGCATTTT.

This clonotype has ten or more counts. J is TRBJ2-7 and V is TRBV11-2; no firm D call. The CDR3 runs 13 residues. CDR1 and CDR2 from the germline V gene are SGHAT and FQNNGV. V was trimmed by 1 base and J by 2 bases, leaving 6 bases between them. CDR3: CASSLVRTYEQYF. CDR3 coding DNA: TGTGCCAGCAGCTTAGTTCGTACCTACGAGCAGTACTTC.

This clonotype was seen only a few times. The chain combines TRBV12-3 or TRBV12-4 with TRBJ1-5; unclear D gene. This CDR3 is built from 14 residues. V was cut by 4 bases and J by 2 bases, with 9 bases left in between. The CDR3 region is CASSYVVGNQPQHF. The CDR3 region has the DNA TGTGCCAGCAGTTACGTAGTGGGCAATCAGCCCCAGCATTTT.

The sample holds a few counts of this clonotype. The gene calls are TRBV7-9 and TRBJ2-1; a weak D match, TRBD2 (6 bases). V was clipped by 5 bases and J by 9 bases, with 11 bases between them. The CDR3 contains 12 residues. The V gene's germline CDR1 is SEHNR and CDR2 FQNEAQ (reference sequence). The CDR3 region has the DNA TGTGCCAGCAGCCCTACGGGACTTGAGCAGTTCTTC. It is translated as CASSPTGLEQFF.

This rearrangement joins TRBV20-1 to TRBJ1-5; possibly TRBD1 for D (6 bases). CDR3 length: 13 amino acids. The germline gives CDR1 DFQATT, CDR2 SNEGSKA (reference sequence). V was shortened by 6 bases and J by 5 bases, with 14 bases between the two germline ends. CDR3 residues: CSATLGADQPQHF. Written as DNA, the CDR3 is TGCAGTGCAACCCTGGGGGCAGATCAGCCCCAGCATTTT.

This clonotype was seen at least ten times. V and J are TRBV7-9 and TRBJ2-7; D gene uncertain. V was clipped by 0 bases and J by 4 bases, with 10 bases between them. The CDR3 spans 14 residues. Germline V gene lookup returns CDR1 SEHNR and CDR2 FQNEAQ (reference sequence). This CDR3 is CASSLALQKYEQYF. The CDR3 DNA is TGTGCCAGCAGCTTAGCGCTACAGAAATACGAGCAGTACTTC. The full variable domain, its missing parts supplied by reference TRBV7-9 and TRBJ2-7, is DTGVSQNPRHKITKRGQNVTFRCDPISEHNRLYWYRQTLGQGPEFLTYFQNEAQLEKSRLLSDRFSAERPKGSFSTLEIQRTEQGDSAMYLCASSLALQKYEQYFGPGTRLTVT.

This clonotype was observed at least ten times. The rearrangement links TRBV28 to TRBJ2-7, with 9 positions matching TRBD2. This CDR3 contains 14 residues. V was clipped by 7 bases and J by 0 bases; unmatched bases: 4. In germline, CDR1 is MDHEN, CDR2 SYDVKM. In DNA form, the CDR3 reads TGTGCCAGCAAGCTAGCGGGAAGCTCCTACGAGCAGTACTTC. It encodes CASKLAGSSYEQYF.

The chain links TRBV20-1 to TRBJ2-7, with TRBD2 matching 8 bases. J was trimmed by 0 bases and V by 6 bases; bases with no gene match: 10. Germline V gives CDR1 DFQATT, CDR2 SNEGSKA (reference sequence). The CDR3 has 15 amino acids. DNA for the CDR3: TGCAGTGCCCTCCAGCCCAGCGGGAGCTCCTACGAGCAGTACTTC. Translating gives CSALQPSGSSYEQYF.

This clonotype showed up many times. A junction boundary mismatches the germline segment, possibly from a read error. The chain combines TRBV2 with TRBJ2-4; D gene unclear. Germline loops: CDR1 SNHLY, CDR2 FYNNEI. This CDR3 has 13 residues. The DNA of the CDR3 is TGTGCCAGCAGTGCCCAAGGCAACACCGAGCCCAACTTC. It codes for CASSAQGNTEPNF.

There are many counts of this clonotype. The rearrangement joins TRBV27 to TRBJ1-6, with D unclear. CDR3 length: 15 amino acids. Deletions cut 2 bases from V and 5 bases from J, with 10 bases between. Germline values: CDR1 MNHEY, CDR2 SMNVEV (reference sequence). The chain's CDR3 is CASSLTTANNSPLHF. The CDR3 nucleotides read TGTGCCAGCAGTTTAACGACGGCGAATAATTCACCCCTCCACTTT.

The chain has TRBV5-1 and TRBJ1-4; TRBD1 matches at 7 bases. J lost 8 bases, V lost 2 bases, and 12 bases had no gene match. Germline CDR1 SGHRS, CDR2 YFSETQ. The CDR3 extends over 16 amino acids. The CDR3 sequence is CASSFTGAPAKEKLFF. DNA for the CDR3: TGCGCCAGCAGCTTCACAGGGGCACCTGCCAAGGAAAAACTGTTTTTT.

This clonotype was seen many times. The rearrangement joins TRBV20-1 to TRBJ1-1; 9 bases are shared with TRBD1. J was trimmed by 11 bases and V by 0 bases; bases with no gene match: 10. The CDR3 is 14 residues long. Germline V gene data show CDR1 as DFQATT and CDR2 as SNEGSKA (reference sequence). The CDR3 DNA sequence: TGCAGTGCTAGAGATGCACAGGGGGCGCGGGATGCTTTCTTT. It encodes CSARDAQGARDAFF.

V usage is TRBV6-6 and J usage is TRBJ2-3; TRBD1 or TRBD2 may be the D gene (5 bases each). Trimming left V 4 bases short and J 0 bases short, with 14 bases between. The germline gives CDR1 MNHNY, CDR2 SVGAGI (reference sequence). The CDR3 has 16 residues. This CDR3 reads CASSSPMGVSTDTQYF. Written as DNA, the CDR3 is TGTGCCAGCAGTTCCCCGATGGGGGTTAGCACAGATACGCAGTATTTT.

This chain uses TRBV7-8 with TRBJ1-5; the D gene is possibly TRBD1 (5 bases). The V end lost 6 bases, the J end lost 2 bases, and 11 bases lay between the germline ends. This CDR3 is built from 14 residues. The germline gives CDR1 SGHVS, CDR2 FQNEAQ. CDR3 protein: CASRAGGGNQPQHF. The CDR3 DNA sequence: TGTGCCAGCAGGGCGGGGGGAGGCAATCAGCCCCAGCATTTT.

This clonotype was seen many times. The chain couples TRBV12-3 or TRBV12-4 to TRBJ2-3, with TRBD1 as a possible D gene (5 bases). Trimming cost V 7 bases and J 4 bases, with 12 bases left between them. The CDR3 has 13 residues. Written as DNA, the CDR3 is TGTGCCAGCACCGCGTGGGGCTCAGATACGCAGTATTTT. It is translated as CASTAWGSDTQYF.